This T cell receptor (beta chain) was profiled in a study of T cell clonotyping in hematopoietic cell transplantation. The CDR3 consists of 15 residues. V lost 2 bases and J lost 8; bases outside the gene matches: 8. Germline CDR1 is MNHEY and CDR2 is SMNVEV (reference sequence). Repertoires were generated with immunoSEQ multiplex PCR, while TCRdb's copy carries only in-frame clones and drops some. The sample includes fewer than 25,000 clones, around 85% of them seen just once. The J gene is TRBJ2-1, the V gene TRBV27; 8 nucleotides agree with TRBD2. The sequence was obtained from a man aged 55 to 70 in good health. Some clones in this sample may be carry-over from other donors' samples. The sample taken for sequencing was peripheral blood mononuclear cells. CDR3 amino acids: CASSLNGRAWDEQFF. In nucleotides, the CDR3 is TGTGCCAGCAGTTTAAACGGGAGGGCCTGGGATGAGCAGTTCTTC.